Each of the 8 T cell receptor beta chains below was sequenced from the same sample in a study of human versus mouse CDR3 diversity and MHC coevolution. Sequenced by immunoSEQ multiplex PCR; TCRdb stores in-frame clones only, minus some. The sample has roughly 80,000 clones, over 85% seen once. The sample was naive CD4+ T cells from blood. Subset: CD45RO-negative CD62L-positive naive CD4 T cells. These receptors were collected from a person aged 30 to 69 in good health.

A note on this clone: The junction and the germline gene differ at one end; a read error may be behind it. This chain uses TRBV6-4 with TRBJ2-2; perhaps TRBD1 as D (5 bases). The CDR3 has 14 amino acids. Germline CDR1 MRHNA, CDR2 SNTAGT. CDR3 DNA sequence: TGTGCCAGCAGTCCCGACAGAAACAGCGGGGAGCTGTTTTTT. Translated, it gives CASSPDRNSGELFF.

The rearrangement joins TRBV28 to TRBJ1-1; D is ambiguous. The CDR3 totals 15 residues. Germline V gives CDR1 MDHEN, CDR2 SYDVKM. V shed 5 bases and J shed 4 bases, with 17 bases lying between them. This CDR3 reads CASSVKRAMGTEAFF. CDR3 nucleotides: TGTGCCAGCAGTGTTAAGCGGGCGATGGGCACTGAAGCTTTCTTT.

The chain has TRBV6-1 and TRBJ1-1; possibly TRBD1 for D (5 bases). V gave up 5 bases and J gave up 6 bases, with 10 bases separating them. The CDR3 totals 12 residues. Germline V gene lookup returns CDR1 MNHNS and CDR2 SASEGT. The CDR3 DNA reads as TGTGCCAGCAGTCCAGGGATACCTGAAGCTTTCTTT. It is translated as CASSPGIPEAFF.

The gene calls are TRBV2 and TRBJ2-5; 9 bases agree with TRBD2. The CDR3 has 13 residues. Germline loops: CDR1 SNHLY, CDR2 FYNNEI. The V gene end was trimmed by 8 bases and the J gene end by 5 bases; junction bases not matched to a gene: 6. The chain's CDR3 is CASGASGVETQYF. The CDR3 DNA reads as TGTGCCAGCGGAGCTAGCGGGGTGGAGACCCAGTACTTC.

The chain joins TRBV18 to TRBJ1-6, with 8 bases aligning to TRBD1. The CDR3 totals 17 residues. Germline assignment: CDR1 KGHSH and CDR2 LQKENI. With V trimmed by 2 bases and J by 7 bases, 10 bases remained unmatched. CDR3 amino acids: CASSPTGNRGLNSPLHF. CDR3 nucleotide sequence: TGTGCCAGCTCACCAACCGGAAACAGGGGGTTGAATTCACCCCTCCACTTT. The variable domain in full, completed from reference TRBV18 and TRBJ1-6, reads NAGVMQNPRHLVRRRGQEARLRCSPMKGHSHVYWYRQLPEEGLKFMVYLQKENIIDESGMPKERFSAEFPKEGPSILRIQQVVRGDSAAYFCASSPTGNRGLNSPLHFGNGTRLTVT.

The rearrangement links TRBV6-1 to TRBJ2-3; TRBD1 aligns across 8 bases. Germline V lookup: CDR1 MNHNS, CDR2 SASEGT. The J segment lost 3 bases and the V segment lost 1 base, leaving 9 bases of the junction unmatched. This CDR3 is 17 amino acids long. CDR3 sequence (DNA): TGTGCCAGCAGTGAAGAGGGGAGAGGACAGGGAACAGATACGCAGTATTTT. As protein: CASSEEGRGQGTDTQYF.

This chain joins TRBV7-3 and TRBJ1-6; the D is unclear. Trimming took 3 bases from V and 7 from J, leaving 10 bases between them. The germline gives CDR1 SGHTA, CDR2 FQGTGA. The CDR3 length is 14 residues. The CDR3 here is CASSFGGRNSPLHF. For the CDR3, the DNA is TGTGCCAGCAGCTTCGGAGGGCGAAATTCACCCCTCCACTTT.

This clone was picked up one time. The chain combines TRBV5-4 with TRBJ2-1, with D possibly being TRBD2 (5 bases). V lost 5 bases and J lost 8, with 11 bases in between. The CDR3 is 12 amino acids. CDR1 SGHNT and CDR2 YYREEE come from the germline V gene (reference sequence). The CDR3 region has the DNA TGTGCCAGCAGATTAGGGCGGGATGAGCAGTTCTTC. Translating it yields CASRLGRDEQFF.